A single sample gave rise to the 23 T cell receptor beta chains below, sequenced in a study of blood T cells in healthy people across ages. Next came a second PCR, run for roughly 6 to 11 cycles, which used a sample-barcoded 5' primer along with a J-beta primer mix. TCRdb reprocessed the 5' RACE reads with MiXCR, giving one entry per CDR3 protein. The sample has about 650,000 distinct CDR3 sequences; about 34% are singletons. Input material: blood. Every receptor here comes from a woman aged 80 or over in good health.

On this clonotype: One end of the junction does not line up with germline, which may come from a read error. This chain uses TRBV4-3 with TRBJ2-5; TRBD1 aligns across 7 bases. CDR1 is LGHNA and CDR2 is YSLEER in the germline V gene. The CDR3 extends over 17 amino acids. The CDR3 loop is CASSQEGTALAKTIQHF. CDR3 nucleotides: TGCGCCAGCAGCCAAGAAGGGACAGCCCTAGCCAAAACCATTCAGCACTTC.

This sequence joins TRBV7-9 and TRBJ2-4; 7 nucleotides line up with TRBD1. With the DNA end fitting TRBJ2-7 better, the J assignment may be wrong. Germline CDR1 is SEHNR and CDR2 is FQNEAQ (reference sequence). This CDR3 is built from 12 residues. CDR3 sequence: CAGHRQGSEQYF. The CDR3 nucleotides are TGTGCCGGGCACCGACAGGGCTCCGAGCAGTACTTC.

About this clonotype: A much larger clone sits a single nucleotide away, making a read error possible. The gene calls are TRBV2 and TRBJ2-7; TRBD1 or TRBD2 may be the D gene (5 bases each). The CDR3 has 14 residues. V gave up 11 bases and J gave up 2 bases, with 19 bases separating them. The germline gives CDR1 SNHLY, CDR2 FYNNEI. The CDR3 region is CAGTPGPNTYEQYF. In nucleotides, the CDR3 is TGTGCCGGCACCCCGGGACCGAATACCTACGAGCAGTACTTC.

This clonotype was recorded a few times. The chain has TRBV4-1 and TRBJ2-7, with 8 bases identical to TRBD2. Trimming removed 3 bases from V and 3 bases from J; junction bases left unmatched: 10. Germline V gives CDR1 MGHRA, CDR2 YSYEKL. The CDR3 has 16 residues. The DNA of the CDR3 is TGCGCCAGCAGCCAGGACTCGGGACTAGTGGACTACGAGCAGTACTTC. Its protein product is CASSQDSGLVDYEQYF.

Concerning this clonotype itself: A much larger clonotype is one base distant, so this may be a read error. The chain links TRBV30 to TRBJ2-1, with D uncertain. The J call may not be correct, given that the DNA end is closer to TRBJ2-7. Germline CDR1 and CDR2: GTSNPN and SVGIG (reference sequence). This CDR3 has 13 amino acids. This CDR3 is CAWSPTVYNEQYF. CDR3 DNA sequence: TGTGCCTGGAGTCCCACCGTGTACAATGAGCAGTACTTC.

This clonotype was seen many times. The rearrangement links TRBV7-2 to TRBJ2-1; 12 positions match TRBD2. The germline CDR1 and CDR2 sequences are SGHTA and FQGNSA. Losses at the gene ends were 4 bases for V and 2 bases for J; bases not matched to a gene: 6. There are 17 residues in the CDR3. The CDR3 DNA reads as TGTGCCAGCAGCTCCCCTAGCGGGGGGGTGGCCTACAATGAGCAGTTCTTC. As protein: CASSSPSGGVAYNEQFF.

Regarding this clonotype: Since a much larger clone is just one base distant, this may be a read error. The chain joins TRBV4-2 to TRBJ1-2; TRBD1 matches at 7 bases. Trimming removed 0 bases from V and 5 bases from J; junction bases left unmatched: 15. Germline V lookup: CDR1 LGHNA, CDR2 YNFKEQ. The CDR3 contains 18 residues. The CDR3 loop reads CASSQDLSFGTDRYGYTF. The DNA of the CDR3 is TGTGCCAGCAGCCAAGACCTTTCGTTCGGGACAGATCGTTATGGCTACACCTTC.

The chain recombines TRBV6-6 with TRBJ1-5; 7 nucleotides align to TRBD1. In germline, CDR1 is MNHNY, CDR2 SVGAGI (reference sequence). V dropped 5 bases and J dropped 4; count of bases not matched to a gene: 5. There are 14 residues in the CDR3. CDR3 residues: CASSAGTANQPQHF. CDR3 sequence (DNA): TGTGCCAGCAGTGCCGGGACAGCTAATCAGCCCCAGCATTTT.

This clonotype came up many times. V gene TRBV9 combines with J gene TRBJ2-1; the D call may be TRBD1 or TRBD2 (6 bases each). The CDR3 contains 16 residues. V shed 1 base and J shed 8 bases, with 19 bases lying between them. Germline V gene lookup returns CDR1 SGDLS and CDR2 YYNGEE. In DNA form, the CDR3 reads TGTGCCAGCAGCGTACCCCGGGGGCTTGCCCGAGATGAGCAGTTCTTC. It translates to CASSVPRGLARDEQFF.

This clonotype was detected many times. The chain has TRBV9 and TRBJ2-7; D might be TRBD2 (6 bases). The V end lost 4 bases, the J end lost 3 bases, and 17 bases lay between the germline ends. CDR1 is SGDLS and CDR2 is YYNGEE in the germline V gene. The CDR3 totals 15 residues. The CDR3 bases are TGTGCCAGCAGCCCCAGTCCAGCGGGTCACTACGAGCAGTACTTC. This sequence encodes CASSPSPAGHYEQYF.

This clonotype was counted ten times or more. In nucleotides, the CDR3 is TGCAGTGCTACTGGGGGGCAACAGCCCCAGCATTTT. Its protein product is CSATGGQQPQHF. This sequence joins TRBV20-1 and TRBJ1-5; D possibly corresponds to TRBD1 (6 bases). This CDR3 region has 12 residues. Looked up from germline, CDR1 is DFQATT and CDR2 is SNEGSKA (reference sequence). The V gene lost 4 bases and the J gene lost 7 bases, with 11 bases spanning the gap.

The rearrangement links TRBV12-3 or TRBV12-4 to TRBJ2-3; TRBD2 aligns across 7 bases. The CDR3 runs to 15 residues. V lost 6 bases to trimming and J lost 3 bases; unmatched junction nucleotides: 9. For the CDR3, the DNA is TGTGCCAGCAGACGCGCGGGGGTCATAACAGATACGCAGTATTTT. Protein product: CASRRAGVITDTQYF.

Note on this clonotype: At one boundary the junction diverges from the germline segment, which might be a read error. The chain has TRBV30 and TRBJ2-1; 11 nucleotides line up with TRBD2. This CDR3 spans 15 amino acids. CDR1 and CDR2 (germline): GTSNPN, SVGIG (reference sequence). The chain's CDR3 is CVWSVGISGGAKQFF. CDR3 coding DNA: TGTGTCTGGAGTGTAGGTATTAGCGGGGGGGCTAAGCAGTTCTTC. Full variable domain (outside the CDR3, taken from reference TRBV30 and TRBJ2-1): SQTIHQWPATLVQPVGSPLSLECTVEGTSNPNLYWYRQAAGRGLQLLFYSVGIGQISSEVPQNLSASRPQDRQFILSSKKLLLSDSGFYLCVWSVGISGGAKQFFGPGTRLTVL.

This clonotype was observed at least ten times. The V gene is TRBV5-1, the J gene TRBJ2-7; D might be TRBD1 (6 bases). V shed 1 base and J shed 1 base, with 9 bases lying between them. In germline, CDR1 is SGHRS, CDR2 YFSETQ. CDR3 length: 14 residues. The CDR3 region is CASSLSRGSYEQYF. DNA of the CDR3: TGCGCCAGCAGCTTGTCCAGGGGATCCTACGAGCAGTACTTC.

Remarks on this clonotype: Given a much more abundant clone one base away, this may be a read error. V and J are TRBV5-4 and TRBJ2-7, with TRBD2 matching over 12 bases. Trimming took 7 bases from V and 7 from J; bases not matched to a gene: 18. The CDR3 runs to 17 residues. Germline CDR1 is SGHNT and CDR2 is YYREEE (reference sequence). The CDR3 sequence is CASPSRASGGEYNEQYF. Here the CDR3 DNA reads TGTGCCAGCCCCTCTCGGGCTAGCGGGGGGGAATACAATGAGCAGTACTTC.

On this clonotype itself: A much larger clone lies a single base off, so this may be a read error. V usage is TRBV20-1 and J usage is TRBJ2-1; 8 nucleotides line up with TRBD1. After removal of 6 bases from V and 13 bases from J, the junction contained 11 bases not matched to a gene. This CDR3 is 12 amino acids long. Per the germline V gene, CDR1 is DFQATT and CDR2 is SNEGSKA (reference sequence). CDR3 sequence (DNA): TGCAGTGCCACAGACAGGGGAGAGACCCAGTTCTTC. It codes for CSATDRGETQFF.

This clonotype was seen at least ten times. This sequence joins TRBV20-1 and TRBJ2-1; 7 nucleotides align to TRBD1. Germline CDR1 DFQATT, CDR2 SNEGSKA (reference sequence). This CDR3 region has 14 residues. Trimming removed 3 bases from V and 5 bases from J; junction bases left unmatched: 7. CDR3 DNA sequence: TGCAGTGCTAGTACAGGGGCACTAAACAATGAGCAGTTCTTC. As protein: CSASTGALNNEQFF.

On this clonotype itself: A clone one base away is much larger, so this may be a read error. The chain joins TRBV20-1 to TRBJ2-1; 8 bases agree with TRBD2. The CDR3 covers 13 residues. Germline V gives CDR1 DFQATT, CDR2 SNEGSKA (reference sequence). The ends lost 4 bases at V and 13 bases at J; junction bases unmatched: 12. The CDR3 bases are TGCAGTGCTACTGTCGGGGGGGCCGAGACCCAGTTCTTC. Protein: CSATVGGAETQFF.

This clonotype was counted ten times or more. The gene calls are TRBV5-1 and TRBJ1-1; D gene unclear. The CDR3 extends over 15 amino acids. V lost 2 bases and J lost 1, with 12 bases in between. Germline V gene data show CDR1 as SGHRS and CDR2 as YFSETQ. The CDR3 spells CASSLSWSQNTEAFF. CDR3 nucleotides: TGCGCCAGCAGCTTAAGTTGGAGCCAGAACACTGAAGCTTTCTTT. The full variable domain, with the rest looked up from reference TRBV5-1 and TRBJ1-1, is KAGVTQTPRYLIKTRGQQVTLSCSPISGHRSVSWYQQTPGQGLQFLFEYFSETQRNKGNFPGRFSGRQFSNSRSEMNVSTLELGDSALYLCASSLSWSQNTEAFFGQGTRLTVV.

This clonotype has at least ten counts. The genes are TRBV7-2 and TRBJ2-5, with TRBD2 matching 11 bases. V shed 0 bases and J 2 bases; nucleotides not matched to a gene: 8. The CDR3 consists of 18 residues. Germline loops: CDR1 SGHTA, CDR2 FQGNSA. In DNA, the CDR3 is TGTGCCAGCAGCTTAGCTAGCGGGGGGGCCATGGGGCAAGAGACCCAGTACTTC. This sequence encodes CASSLASGGAMGQETQYF.

This clonotype was recorded at least ten times. The rearrangement links TRBV4-3 to TRBJ1-2; D call uncertain. There are 13 residues in the CDR3. V shed 0 bases and J shed 3 bases, with 5 bases lying between them. Germline assignment: CDR1 LGHNA and CDR2 YSLEER. Written as DNA, the CDR3 is TGCGCCAGCAGCCAAGATGAGGACTATGGCTACACCTTC. Its translation is CASSQDEDYGYTF.

Turning to this clonotype: This may arise from a read error, as a much more abundant clone is one base away. V is TRBV2 and J is TRBJ2-5, with 7 bases lining up with TRBD2. This CDR3 spans 14 amino acids. The ends lost 6 bases at V and 1 base at J; junction bases unmatched: 5. The germline V gene encodes CDR1 SNHLY and CDR2 FYNNEI. The CDR3 DNA reads TGTGCCAGCAGGGAGGCTAGCGGCCAAGAGACCCAGTACTTC. The encoded protein is CASREASGQETQYF.

The V and J genes are TRBV7-9 and TRBJ2-2; D gene uncertain. The CDR3 sequence is 15 residues long. Trimming left V 1 base short and J 0 bases short, with 6 bases between. The V gene's germline CDR1 is SEHNR and CDR2 FQNEAQ (reference sequence). The CDR3: CASSLDLANTGELFF. Here the CDR3 DNA reads TGTGCCAGCAGCTTAGATTTAGCGAACACCGGGGAGCTGTTTTTT.